This note documents a single T cell receptor beta chain sequence. Its recognized antigen is unknown. Base qualities are not provided; no much larger clone lies one nucleotide away. The CDR3 runs 14 amino acids, cysteine and phenylalanine included. Only CDR3 DNA remains: 42 bases, in frame from the first base. At the junction V is shortened by 0 bases and J by 8 bases, with 13 bases in between. Library preparation attached unique molecular identifiers to individual cDNA molecules for quantitative, reproducible TCR counting. Both TCR alpha and TCR beta chains were sequenced from each blood RNA sample. Per the source publication's procedure: The median number of TCRs per sample was some 100,000, ranging from roughly 23,224 to 690,600. The Decombinator software suite was used to annotate the V, J and CDR3 of the TCR reads. To make PS versus PT1 abundance plots, every sample was subsampled to the same number of TCRs (28,000). Expanded TCRs were defined as absent before sensitization and observed at least eight times at the 2-week time point. TCRdb reworked the public reads: Q25 trimming with fastp, MiXCR clone assembly, productive beta chains retained. Identical CDR3 protein sequences are pooled into one entry, listed with their most common genes and DNA. TCRdb, rather than the study authors, made the V and J calls. This sample lists around 120,000 distinct CDR3 sequences; approximately 9% were detected once. More than 1.3% of the sample is taken by the ten largest.

The entry originates in a study of human T cells and chemical hapten exposure (dated by TCRdb to the early 2020s). Regarding the complete study: Libraries were combined into a pool for sequencing, and differences in TCR yield between samples came mainly from small differences in library volumes within the pool. In alopecia patients, the study followed how the peripheral blood TCR repertoire changed in vivo over primary and secondary sensitization to diphenylcyclopropenone (DPC), a hapten.

Total RNA was extracted from unfractionated whole blood that had been collected in Tempus Blood RNA tubes. As TCR sequencing controls, several healthy volunteers were used, with blood taken at day 0, 2 weeks and 6 weeks. What the study reported, not specific to this receptor: No change with DPC sensitization was found in the number of TCRs above 1 in 1000 frequency, and no evidence of global repertoire structure alterations was found. Repeated subsampling changed both the strength of the expansion versus patch-test correlation and the threshold at which that correlation became significant.

The rearrangement combines TRBV23-1 with TRBJ1-1; the best D guess is TRBD1, with 5 bases matching. TRBV23-1 has ORF status, its function being uncertain. Specimen: whole blood. The sequence came from a human donor in good health. Some clones in this sample may be carry-over from other donors' samples. Donor details come from another sample of the same person, matched by shared clones. The CDR3 sequence is CASSQSRAQAEAFF. The DNA sequence reads TGCGCCAGCAGTCAATCGAGGGCACAGGCGGAAGCTTTCTTT.